The present entry profiles one T cell receptor (beta chain) with its context. The sample comes from a study of T cell responses to AZD1222 COVID-19 vaccine. The assay was immunoSEQ multiplex PCR, and TCRdb's table has in-frame clones only and misses some. Among some 170,000 clones listed, approximately 87% were seen once. V shed 8 bases and J shed 3 bases, with 5 bases lying between them. CDR3 length: 11 residues. Germline values: CDR1 LGHDT, CDR2 YNNKEL (reference sequence). The sample here was peripheral blood, taken 28 days after the second AZD1222 dose. The chain links TRBV3-1 (or the pseudogene TRBV3-2) to TRBJ2-1; D ambiguous. The TCR originated in an adult who received the AZD1222 COVID-19 vaccine. The CDR3 loop is CASHSYNEQFF. CDR3 coding DNA: TGTGCCAGCCACAGCTACAATGAGCAGTTCTTC.